This T cell receptor (beta chain) was sequenced for a study of vaccination effects on CD4 cells after COVID-19. A remark on this clone: Its antigen is still unknown.

Using immunoSEQ multiplex PCR, the repertoire was profiled, and TCRdb retains in-frame clones only, with some absent. The sample yields some 60,000 clones, approximately 76% seen once. Prior to sequencing, the ViraFEST assay stimulated PBMC with viral peptide pools, which expanded the antigen-specific CD4+ T cells. Isolating CD4+ T cells followed less than 12 days of culture. Vaccinated recipients, who were negative for nucleocapsid antibodies, had no history of SARS-CoV-2 infection. CDR3 size: 14 residues. Germline CDR1 reads LNHDA; CDR2 reads SQIVND (reference sequence). Between the trimmed V and J ends, which lost 2 bases and 2 bases, there was a span of 8 bases.

The chain links TRBV19 to TRBJ2-3; possibly TRBD2 for D (5 bases). The material sequenced was CD4+ T cells from PBMCs cultured with HCoV-NL63 spike peptides, taken before COVID-19 vaccination. The receptor comes from a human donor who received a COVID-19 vaccine. The CDR3 nucleotides are TGTGCCAGTAGTATAAGAGGGTACACAGATACGCAGTATTTT. It encodes CASSIRGYTDTQYF.